Listed below are T cell receptor beta chains from one sample, sequenced in a study of cytomegalovirus exposure and HLA in healthy donors. Generated by immunoSEQ multiplex PCR, the TCRdb table keeps only in-frame clones and is missing some. The data hold 100,000 to 150,000 clones, with around 77% observed a single time. Sequences were obtained from PBMCs. The receptors here all came from a woman between 35 and 50 years old in good health and CMV-seropositive. Each CDR3 is given with its conserved first and last residue. Fields, in order: J gene, clone size, V gene, D gene, CDR3 protein, CDR3 DNA. D genes are given only for firm matches. Size is omitted from some rows. Given values are once, few, many or a class for expanded clones.

TRBJ1-2,.,TRBV7-9,.,CASSLAGNYGYTF,TGTGCCAGCAGCTTAGCCGGTAACTATGGCTACACCTTC
TRBJ2-5,.,TRBV27,TRBD1,CASSPSPPGQGGQETQYF,TGTGCCAGCAGTCCTTCCCCTCCGGGACAGGGAGGCCAAGAGACCCAGTACTTC
TRBJ1-1,.,TRBV5-1,.,CASSLARGTIPTGAFF,TGCGCCAGCAGCTTGGCGCGGGGGACCATACCAACTGGGGCTTTCTTT
TRBJ1-1,.,TRBV5-6,.,CASSLTGTEAFF,TGTGCCAGCAGCTTGACTGGCACTGAAGCTTTCTTT
TRBJ1-2,.,TRBV6-6,.,CASSLGQRYGYTF,TGTGCCAGCAGTTTGGGGCAGCGCTATGGCTACACCTTC
TRBJ2-5,.,TRBV2,TRBD2,CASQGTSGRETQYF,TGTGCCAGTCAAGGGACTAGCGGGAGGGAGACCCAGTACTTC
TRBJ2-5,few,TRBV18,.,CASSLQSGSETQYF,TGTGCCAGCTCACTCCAATCAGGGTCCGAGACCCAGTACTTC
TRBJ1-5,.,TRBV6-1,.,CASSAQVGPQHF,TGTGCCAGCAGTGCCCAGGTAGGGCCCCAGCATTTT
TRBJ1-1,.,TRBV6-5,TRBD1,CASSRDREKAFF,TGTGCCAGCAGTCGGGACAGGGAAAAAGCTTTCTTT
TRBJ2-5,.,TRBV4-1,TRBD2,CASRSVAGVGVETQYF,TGCGCCAGCAGATCGGTAGCGGGAGTAGGAGTGGAGACCCAGTACTTC
TRBJ2-1,.,TRBV5-4,TRBD2,CASSPTSGDTYNEQFF,TGTGCCAGCAGCCCGACTAGCGGGGACACTTACAATGAGCAGTTCTTC
TRBJ2-7,.,TRBV4-2,.,CASSQVGGNEQYF,TGTGCCAGCAGCCAAGTAGGAGGGAACGAGCAGTACTTC
TRBJ1-1,.,TRBV6-5,.,CASSYSRGGRLTEAFF,TGTGCCAGCAGTTACTCACGGGGGGGAAGGCTTACTGAAGCTTTCTTT
TRBJ2-7,.,TRBV5-1,TRBD2,CASSLESGGSYEQYF,TGCGCCAGCAGCTTGGAGTCGGGAGGCTCCTACGAGCAGTACTTC
TRBJ2-6,.,TRBV19,.,CASTDRGRVSSGANVLTF,TGTGCCAGTACCGATAGGGGCAGGGTGAGCTCTGGGGCCAACGTCCTGACTTTC
TRBJ2-1,.,TRBV13,.,CASSLREAHNEQFF,TGTGCCAGCAGCTTGAGGGAAGCGCACAATGAGCAGTTCTTC
TRBJ2-7,few,TRBV28,.,CASSLSPGFGHEQYF,TGTGCCAGCAGTTTATCCCCAGGGTTCGGCCACGAGCAGTACTTC
TRBJ1-2,.,TRBV23-1,TRBD1,CASSQGNRGGDTRIYGYTF,TGCGCCAGCAGTCAGGGGAATAGAGGGGGCGATACTCGAATTTATGGCTACACCTTC